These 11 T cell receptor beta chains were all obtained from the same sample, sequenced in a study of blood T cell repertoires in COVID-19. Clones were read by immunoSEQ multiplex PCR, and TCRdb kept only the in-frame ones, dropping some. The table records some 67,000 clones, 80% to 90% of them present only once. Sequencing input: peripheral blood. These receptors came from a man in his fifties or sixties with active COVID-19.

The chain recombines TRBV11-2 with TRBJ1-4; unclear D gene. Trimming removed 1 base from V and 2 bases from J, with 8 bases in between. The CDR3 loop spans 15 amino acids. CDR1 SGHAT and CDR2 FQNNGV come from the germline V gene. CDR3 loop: CASSLGSQTNEKLFF. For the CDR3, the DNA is TGTGCCAGCAGCTTAGGGAGCCAGACTAATGAAAAACTGTTTTTT.

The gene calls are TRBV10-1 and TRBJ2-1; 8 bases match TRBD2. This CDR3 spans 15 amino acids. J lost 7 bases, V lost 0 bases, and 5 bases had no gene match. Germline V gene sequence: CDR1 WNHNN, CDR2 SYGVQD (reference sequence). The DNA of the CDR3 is TGCGCCAGCAGTGAGTCTGGGAAGCGGGAGAATGAGCAGTTCTTC. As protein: CASSESGKRENEQFF.

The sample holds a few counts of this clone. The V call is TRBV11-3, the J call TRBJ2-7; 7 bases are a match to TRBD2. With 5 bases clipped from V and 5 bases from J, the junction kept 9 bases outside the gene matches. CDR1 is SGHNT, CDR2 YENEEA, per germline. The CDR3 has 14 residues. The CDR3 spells CASSRGAAGHEQYF. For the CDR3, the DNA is TGTGCCAGCAGCCGCGGGGCAGCGGGGCACGAGCAGTACTTC.

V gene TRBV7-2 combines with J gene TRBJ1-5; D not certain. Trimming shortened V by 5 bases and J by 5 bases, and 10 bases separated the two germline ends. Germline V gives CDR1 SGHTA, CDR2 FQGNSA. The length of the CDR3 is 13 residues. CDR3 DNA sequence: TGTGCCAGCAGCCCCGACATGTATCAGCCCCAGCATTTT. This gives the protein CASSPDMYQPQHF.

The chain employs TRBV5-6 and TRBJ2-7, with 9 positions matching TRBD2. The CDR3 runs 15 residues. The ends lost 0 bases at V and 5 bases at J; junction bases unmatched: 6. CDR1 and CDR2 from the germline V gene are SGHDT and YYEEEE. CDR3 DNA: TGTGCCAGCAGCTTGGTTAGCGGGAGCTACCACGAGCAGTACTTC. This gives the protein CASSLVSGSYHEQYF.

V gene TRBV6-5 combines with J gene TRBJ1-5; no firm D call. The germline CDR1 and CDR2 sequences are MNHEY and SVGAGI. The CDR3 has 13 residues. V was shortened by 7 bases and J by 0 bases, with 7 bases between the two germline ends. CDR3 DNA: TGTGCCAGCACGATCTATAGCAATCAGCCCCAGCATTTT. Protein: CASTIYSNQPQHF.

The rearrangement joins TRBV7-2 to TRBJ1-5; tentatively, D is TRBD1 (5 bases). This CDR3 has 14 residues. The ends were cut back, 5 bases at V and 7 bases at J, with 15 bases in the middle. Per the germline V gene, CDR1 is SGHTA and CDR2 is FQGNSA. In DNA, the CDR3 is TGTGCCAGCAGCGTCGTGGCAGGGTTACAGCCCCAGCATTTT. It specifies CASSVVAGLQPQHF. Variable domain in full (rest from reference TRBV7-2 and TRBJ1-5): GAGVSQSPSNKVTEKGKDVELRCDPISGHTALYWYRQSLGQGLEFLIYFQGNSAPDKSGLPSDRFSAERTGGSVSTLTIQRTQQEDSAVYLCASSVVAGLQPQHFGDGTRLSIL.

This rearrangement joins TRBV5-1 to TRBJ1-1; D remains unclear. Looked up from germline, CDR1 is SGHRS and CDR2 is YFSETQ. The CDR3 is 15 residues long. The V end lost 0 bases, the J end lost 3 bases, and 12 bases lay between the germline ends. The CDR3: CASSLVGRSHTEAFF. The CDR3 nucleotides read TGCGCCAGCAGCTTGGTGGGCAGATCACACACTGAAGCTTTCTTT.

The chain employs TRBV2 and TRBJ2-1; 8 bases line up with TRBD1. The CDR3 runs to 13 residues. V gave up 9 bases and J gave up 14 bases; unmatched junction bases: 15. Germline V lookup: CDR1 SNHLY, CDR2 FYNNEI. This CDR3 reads CASHASYGTGKFF. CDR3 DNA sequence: TGTGCCAGTCATGCTAGTTATGGGACAGGCAAGTTCTTC.

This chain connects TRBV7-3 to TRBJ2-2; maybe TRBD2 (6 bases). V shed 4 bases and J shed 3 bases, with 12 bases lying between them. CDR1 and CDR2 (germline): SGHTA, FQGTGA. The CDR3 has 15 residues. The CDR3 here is CASSSGRGYTGELFF. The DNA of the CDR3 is TGTGCCAGCAGCTCCGGGAGAGGGTACACCGGGGAGCTGTTTTTT. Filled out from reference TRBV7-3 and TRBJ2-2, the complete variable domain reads GAGVSQTPSNKVTEKGKYVELRCDPISGHTALYWYRQSLGQGPEFLIYFQGTGAADDSGLPNDRFFAVRPEGSVSTLKIQRTERGDSAVYLCASSSGRGYTGELFFGEGSRLTVL.

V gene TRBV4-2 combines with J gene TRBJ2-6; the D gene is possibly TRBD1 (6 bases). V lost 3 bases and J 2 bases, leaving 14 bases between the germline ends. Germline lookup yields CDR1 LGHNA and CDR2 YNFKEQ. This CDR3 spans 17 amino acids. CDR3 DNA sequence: TGTGCCAGCAGCCATGCCCTTGGGGGCCCTGGGGCCAACGTCCTGACTTTC. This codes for CASSHALGGPGANVLTF.